Listed here are 25 T cell receptor beta chains from one sample, sequenced in a study of shared clonotypes between healthy human individuals. Measured with immunoSEQ multiplex PCR; TCRdb has only the in-frame clones, and not every one. Here the sample spans 560,000 or so clones, 90% to 97% being singletons. Selected positively for CCR7 and CD45RO-negative, naive CD8 cells excluded terminally differentiated effector memory CD45RA+ cells. The sequencing sample was made of naive CD8+ T cells sorted from blood. Every receptor here comes from a woman aged 25 to 39 in good health.

This rearrangement joins TRBV13 to TRBJ1-1; D not certain. The CDR3 sequence is 14 residues long. V gave up 6 bases and J gave up 1 base, with 12 bases separating them. Germline CDR1 is PRHDT and CDR2 is FYEKMQ (reference sequence). This CDR3 is CASSLIGENTEAFF. The DNA for the CDR3 is TGTGCCAGCAGTTTAATTGGGGAGAACACTGAAGCTTTCTTT.

The rearrangement uses TRBV30 and TRBJ2-7; D is uncertain. Germline assignment: CDR1 GTSNPN and CDR2 SVGIG (reference sequence). This CDR3 contains 12 residues. Trimming stripped 1 base from V and 5 bases from J, with 9 bases between. The CDR3 here is CAWSAYRHEQYF. CDR3 nucleotide sequence: TGTGCCTGGAGTGCGTACCGACACGAGCAGTACTTC.

The V gene is TRBV2, the J gene TRBJ1-3; D is ambiguous. The germline V and J ends were trimmed by 6 bases and 0 bases, with 18 bases remaining between them. This CDR3 contains 17 residues. Germline V lookup: CDR1 SNHLY, CDR2 FYNNEI. The CDR3, as DNA: TGTGCCAGCAGAGAGGCTGGGCCCACCGACTCTGGAAACACCATATATTTT. It encodes CASREAGPTDSGNTIYF.

The V gene is TRBV11-2, the J gene TRBJ2-3; 10 bases align to TRBD2. The CDR3 consists of 18 residues. With V trimmed by 3 bases and J by 2 bases, 11 bases remained unmatched. Germline CDR1 SGHAT, CDR2 FQNNGV. CDR3 DNA: TGTGCCAGCAGCTTTCAGGGGGTACTAGCGGGAACCACAGATACGCAGTATTTT. The encoded protein is CASSFQGVLAGTTDTQYF. Variable domain in full (rest from reference TRBV11-2 and TRBJ2-3): EAGVAQSPRYKIIEKRQSVAFWCNPISGHATLYWYQQILGQGPKLLIQFQNNGVVDDSQLPKDRFSAERLKGVDSTLKIQPAKLEDSAVYLCASSFQGVLAGTTDTQYFGPGTRLTVL.

V gene TRBV7-8 combines with J gene TRBJ1-3; the D is unclear. Between the trimmed V and J ends, which lost 2 bases and 0 bases, there was a span of 8 bases. The germline V gene has CDR1 SGHVS and CDR2 FQNEAQ. The CDR3 runs to 15 residues. The CDR3 is CASSLFKNSGNTIYF. In DNA, the CDR3 is TGTGCCAGCAGCTTATTCAAGAACTCTGGAAACACCATATATTTT.

In this sample, this clone turned up once. The chain employs TRBV7-9 and TRBJ2-6; D gene unclear. V shed 4 bases and J shed 5 bases, with 6 bases lying between them. The CDR3 is made up of 13 amino acids. Germline values: CDR1 SEHNR, CDR2 FQNEAQ (reference sequence). The CDR3, as DNA: TGTGCCAGCAGCTCGTCCTGGGCCAACGTCCTGACTTTC. Protein sequence: CASSSSWANVLTF.

The rearrangement joins TRBV10-3 to TRBJ2-1; D assignment may be TRBD1 or TRBD2 (7 bases each). Germline loops: CDR1 ENHRY, CDR2 SYGVKD. CDR3 length: 16 amino acids. V was trimmed by 0 bases and J by 5 bases, leaving 14 bases between them. CDR3 DNA sequence: TGTGCCATCAGTGAGTCGGGGAGGGGGCTGCACAATGAGCAGTTCTTC. Residues: CAISESGRGLHNEQFF.

The genes are TRBV19 and TRBJ2-7, with D possibly being TRBD2 (7 bases). The CDR3 contains 15 residues. Germline V gene sequence: CDR1 LNHDA, CDR2 SQIVND (reference sequence). V lost 9 bases to trimming and J lost 0 bases, with 18 bases between them. The CDR3 bases are TGTGCCAGCAAAATAGGGGGGGCGAGCTCCTACGAGCAGTACTTC. This gives the protein CASKIGGASSYEQYF.

This sequence joins TRBV11-2 and TRBJ2-5; D unclear. V was trimmed by 5 bases and J by 1 base, leaving 8 bases between them. The length of the CDR3 is 13 residues. Looked up from germline, CDR1 is SGHAT and CDR2 is FQNNGV. The CDR3 coding sequence is TGTGCCAGCAGCCATCCAATCCAAGAGACCCAGTACTTC. This translates into CASSHPIQETQYF.

The gene calls are TRBV2 and TRBJ2-7, with 7 bases that match TRBD1. Per germline, CDR1 SNHLY and CDR2 FYNNEI. After removal of 2 bases from V and 1 base from J, the junction contained 5 bases not matched to a gene. The CDR3 has 15 amino acids. The CDR3 bases are TGTGCCAGCAGTGAATACAGGGGCCTTTCCTACGAGCAGTACTTC. Amino acids: CASSEYRGLSYEQYF.

In DNA form, the CDR3 reads TGTGCCAGCAGCCAAGATTGGGCTGGGGTCGAAGAGACCCAGTACTTC. Amino acid sequence: CASSQDWAGVEETQYF. The genes are TRBV4-2 and TRBJ2-5; no clear D gene. Per the germline V gene, CDR1 is LGHNA and CDR2 is YNFKEQ. The CDR3 has 16 amino acids. V was cut by 0 bases and J by 3 bases, with 14 bases left in between.

The chain employs TRBV28 and TRBJ1-4; tentative D call: TRBD1 (5 bases). Germline V gene lookup returns CDR1 MDHEN and CDR2 SYDVKM. Trimming took off 2 bases at V and 6 bases at J, with 16 bases between the two ends. CDR3 length: 16 amino acids. The CDR3 DNA follows: TGTGCCAGCAGTTTAACCTTCGGAGGGGACGATGAAAAACTGTTTTTT. Translation: CASSLTFGGDDEKLFF.

The V and J genes are TRBV19 and TRBJ2-5; 9 bases agree with TRBD2. Germline CDR1 and CDR2: LNHDA and SQIVND (reference sequence). The CDR3 extends over 15 amino acids. V dropped 0 bases and J dropped 4; count of bases not matched to a gene: 3. CDR3 sequence: CASSIDLTSGETQYF. The CDR3, as DNA: TGTGCCAGTAGTATAGATTTGACTAGCGGAGAGACCCAGTACTTC.

The chain uses TRBV10-1 and TRBJ2-7, with D perhaps matching TRBD1 (5 bases). Germline assignment: CDR1 WNHNN and CDR2 SYGVQD (reference sequence). CDR3 length: 15 amino acids. Trimming shortened V by 2 bases and J by 4 bases, and 15 bases separated the two germline ends. Written as DNA, the CDR3 is TGCGCCAGCAGTGAGCTGGTTTCAGGGATGTACGAGCAGTACTTC. It translates to CASSELVSGMYEQYF.

J is TRBJ2-3 and V is TRBV6-6; no reliable D call. Germline V gene sequence: CDR1 MNHNY, CDR2 SVGAGI (reference sequence). This CDR3 is built from 15 residues. The V and J ends lost 0 bases and 1 base respectively, with 8 bases between them. The CDR3: CASSYSPEGTDTQYF. The CDR3 coding sequence is TGTGCCAGCAGTTACTCCCCCGAGGGCACAGATACGCAGTATTTT.

CDR3 sequence: CASSASGVLGYNEQFF. CDR3 DNA: TGTGCCAGCAGCGCATCGGGGGTTTTAGGGTACAATGAGCAGTTCTTC. The chain combines TRBV5-6 with TRBJ2-1; a possible D gene is TRBD2 (6 bases). The V end was cut by 4 bases, the J end by 4 bases, with 18 bases between. Germline CDR1 reads SGHDT; CDR2 reads YYEEEE. This CDR3 contains 16 residues.

V and J are TRBV28 and TRBJ2-5; D remains ambiguous. Trimming stripped 5 bases from V and 4 bases from J, with 5 bases between. This CDR3 has 11 amino acids. Germline V gene sequence: CDR1 MDHEN, CDR2 SYDVKM. This CDR3 reads CASSPRETQYF. The CDR3 DNA reads TGTGCCAGCAGTCCCCGAGAGACCCAGTACTTC. Full variable domain (rest looked up from reference TRBV28 and TRBJ2-5): DVKVTQSSRYLVKRTGEKVFLECVQDMDHENMFWYRQDPGLGLRLIYFSYDVKMKEKGDIPEGYSVSREKKERFSLILESASTNQTSMYLCASSPRETQYFGPGTRLLVL.

In regard to this clone: Other nucleotide sequences in the sample specify the same CDR3. The chain joins TRBV28 to TRBJ1-5; no firm D call. This CDR3 region has 13 residues. Germline loops: CDR1 MDHEN, CDR2 SYDVKM. V lost 2 bases, J lost 0 bases, and 2 bases lay in between. CDR3: CASSLRSNQPQHF. CDR3 DNA sequence: TGTGCCAGCAGTTTACGTAGCAATCAGCCCCAGCATTTT.

The rearrangement uses TRBV14 and TRBJ1-2, with D uncertain. The ends were cut back, 3 bases at V and 6 bases at J, with 14 bases in the middle. Germline V gene lookup returns CDR1 SGHDN and CDR2 FVKESK. The CDR3 is made up of 14 amino acids. This CDR3 is CASSQREWVDGYTF. In DNA form, the CDR3 reads TGTGCCAGCAGCCAGCGGGAATGGGTCGATGGCTACACCTTC. Full variable domain (missing parts from reference TRBV14 and TRBJ1-2): EAGVTQFPSHSVIEKGQTVTLRCDPISGHDNLYWYRRVMGKEIKFLLHFVKESKQDESGMPNNRFLAERTGGTYSTLKVQPAELEDSGVYFCASSQREWVDGYTFGSGTRLTVV.

V is TRBV29-1 and J is TRBJ2-2; D uncertain. Germline V CDR1 and CDR2: SQVTM, ANQGSEA. Between the trimmed V and J ends, which lost 0 bases and 6 bases, there was a span of 8 bases. The CDR3 runs to 13 residues. CDR3 protein: CSVEDLDAGELFF. CDR3 nucleotide sequence: TGCAGCGTTGAAGATTTGGATGCCGGGGAGCTGTTTTTT.

The chain joins TRBV29-1 to TRBJ2-1; D not resolved. This CDR3 comprises 17 residues. Germline lookup yields CDR1 SQVTM and CDR2 ANQGSEA. The V gene lost 0 bases and the J gene lost 0 bases, with 15 bases spanning the gap. The CDR3 region is CSVEDVPGEISYNEQFF. CDR3 nucleotide sequence: TGCAGCGTTGAAGATGTCCCTGGCGAGATCTCCTACAATGAGCAGTTCTTC.

The rearrangement joins TRBV28 to TRBJ2-1; D ambiguous. Trimming stripped 6 bases from V and 0 bases from J, with 12 bases between. The CDR3 length is 15 residues. Germline CDR1 and CDR2: MDHEN and SYDVKM. The CDR3 region has the DNA TGTGCCAGCAGCTCCCATAAGAGCTCCTACAATGAGCAGTTCTTC. This codes for CASSSHKSSYNEQFF.

This chain uses TRBV13 with TRBJ1-1; D unresolved. The V gene lost 5 bases and the J gene lost 3 bases, with 10 bases spanning the gap. The V gene's germline CDR1 is PRHDT and CDR2 FYEKMQ (reference sequence). The CDR3 loop spans 13 amino acids. The CDR3 here is CASSTYRDTEAFF. For the CDR3, the DNA is TGTGCCAGCAGCACATACCGGGACACTGAAGCTTTCTTT.

The J gene is TRBJ1-2, the V gene TRBV27; 10 bases fit TRBD1. V trimming: 4 bases; J trimming: 4 bases; junction bases outside the gene matches: 3. The CDR3 runs 14 residues. Germline CDR1 and CDR2: MNHEY and SMNVEV (reference sequence). The CDR3 sequence is CASSSDRGFYGYTF. CDR3 sequence (DNA): TGTGCCAGCAGTTCGGACAGGGGGTTCTATGGCTACACCTTC.

The chain joins TRBV5-4 to TRBJ2-3, with D unresolved. Germline V CDR1 and CDR2: SGHNT, YYREEE (reference sequence). CDR3 length: 12 amino acids. V lost 4 bases, J lost 3 bases, and 6 bases lay in between. CDR3 residues: CASSTETDTQYF. In nucleotides, the CDR3 is TGTGCCAGCAGCACCGAAACAGATACGCAGTATTTT. The full variable domain, rest sourced from reference TRBV5-4 and TRBJ2-3, is ETGVTQSPTHLIKTRGQQVTLRCSSQSGHNTVSWYQQALGQGPQFIFQYYREEENGRGNFPPRFSGLQFPNYSSELNVNALELDDSALYLCASSTETDTQYFGPGTRLTVL.